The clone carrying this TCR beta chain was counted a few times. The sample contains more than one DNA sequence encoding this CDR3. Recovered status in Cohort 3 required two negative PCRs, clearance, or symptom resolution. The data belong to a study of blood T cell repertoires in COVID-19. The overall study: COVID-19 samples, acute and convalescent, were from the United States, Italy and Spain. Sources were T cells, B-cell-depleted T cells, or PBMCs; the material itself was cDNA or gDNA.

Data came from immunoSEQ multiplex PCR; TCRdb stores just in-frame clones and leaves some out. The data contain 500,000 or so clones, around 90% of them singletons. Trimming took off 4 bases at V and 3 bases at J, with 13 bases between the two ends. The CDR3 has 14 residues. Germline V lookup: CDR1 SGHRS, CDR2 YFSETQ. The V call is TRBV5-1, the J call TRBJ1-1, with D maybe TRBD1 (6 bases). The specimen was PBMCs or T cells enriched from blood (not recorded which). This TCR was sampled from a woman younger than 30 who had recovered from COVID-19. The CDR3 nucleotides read TGCGCCAGCAGCCCGGAGGGGGGGGACACTGAAGCTTTCTTT. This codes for CASSPEGGDTEAFF.